The 18 T cell receptor beta chains listed next were all sequenced from one sample in a study of control samples from healthy donors and cancer patients. Profiled with immunoSEQ multiplex PCR; TCRdb holds only in-frame clones, not every one. The table shows some 220,000 clones, with around 94% occurring only once. Sample: blood. The receptors come from a man between 45 and 60 years old in good health.

The chain is built from TRBV5-1 and TRBJ1-2, with TRBD1 matching over 7 bases. In germline, CDR1 is SGHRS, CDR2 YFSETQ. Trimming at V came to 6 bases and at J to 2 bases, leaving 7 bases not matched to a gene. This CDR3 is 14 amino acids long. The CDR3 DNA sequence: TGCGCCAGCACCTGGGGGACAGAGAACTATGGCTACACCTTC. Its protein product is CASTWGTENYGYTF.

This chain joins TRBV7-8 and TRBJ2-1, with no clear D. Trimming took 0 bases from V and 5 from J, leaving 5 bases between them. Per the germline V gene, CDR1 is SGHVS and CDR2 is FQNEAQ. This CDR3 is built from 13 residues. Written as DNA, the CDR3 is TGTGCCAGCAGCTTAGCCAGAAACAATGAGCAGTTCTTC. Translation: CASSLARNNEQFF.

The J gene is TRBJ2-7, the V gene TRBV7-2, with TRBD1 identical over 9 bases. CDR3 length: 15 residues. V shed 5 bases, J shed 4 bases, and the junction held 9 bases outside the gene matches. Germline lookup yields CDR1 SGHTA and CDR2 FQGNSA. CDR3 coding DNA: TGTGCCAGCAGCCCTTCGGGTGACAGGGGGTACGAGCAGTACTTC. Protein product: CASSPSGDRGYEQYF.

V gene TRBV2 combines with J gene TRBJ1-5, with 8 bases fitting TRBD1. Germline loops: CDR1 SNHLY, CDR2 FYNNEI. The CDR3 totals 13 residues. Germline trimming cut 3 bases from V and 9 bases from J; bases unmatched to any gene: 4. The CDR3 DNA follows: TGTGCCAGCAGTGAGGACAGGGAGGCGCCCCAGCATTTT. Encoded protein: CASSEDREAPQHF.

The chain employs TRBV29-1 and TRBJ1-1; D remains ambiguous. This CDR3 has 11 residues. V dropped 7 bases and J dropped 1 base, with 7 bases sitting between them. CDR1 is SQVTM and CDR2 is ANQGSEA in the germline V gene. The CDR3: CSGVWNTEAFF. The CDR3 coding sequence is TGCAGCGGAGTTTGGAACACTGAAGCTTTCTTT.

This chain joins TRBV7-3 and TRBJ2-3; D is possibly TRBD1 or TRBD2 (5 bases each). Trimming took 5 bases from V and 0 from J, leaving 12 bases between them. This CDR3 is 15 amino acids long. CDR1 is SGHTA and CDR2 is FQGTGA in the germline V gene. The CDR3 protein is CASSPRGVSTDTQYF. CDR3 nucleotide sequence: TGTGCCAGCAGCCCAAGAGGGGTTAGCACAGATACGCAGTATTTT.

The rearrangement links TRBV7-2 to TRBJ1-2; weak D call: TRBD1 (5 bases). The CDR3 contains 15 residues. CDR1 and CDR2 (germline): SGHTA, FQGNSA. Between the trimmed V and J ends, which lost 4 bases and 7 bases, there was a span of 19 bases. CDR3 loop: CASSSRGAQGGGYTF. The CDR3 nucleotides read TGTGCCAGCAGCTCGAGAGGGGCCCAGGGTGGTGGCTACACCTTC.

The genes are TRBV29-1 and TRBJ2-5; no clear D gene. The ends were cut back, 7 bases at V and 0 bases at J, with 9 bases in the middle. Looked up from germline, CDR1 is SQVTM and CDR2 is ANQGSEA. The CDR3 is made up of 12 amino acids. The CDR3 sequence is CSASSYQETQYF. In DNA, the CDR3 is TGCAGCGCTTCCAGCTACCAAGAGACCCAGTACTTC.

The rearrangement uses TRBV5-4 and TRBJ2-5, with D possibly matching TRBD2 (6 bases). The germline gives CDR1 SGHNT, CDR2 YYREEE (reference sequence). This CDR3 is 13 amino acids long. V was trimmed by 3 bases and J by 2 bases, leaving 8 bases between them. The CDR3 region has the DNA TGTGCCAGCAGCTCGACTAGTCAAGAGACCCAGTACTTC. Protein: CASSSTSQETQYF.

The chain employs TRBV18 and TRBJ1-1, with D hard to call. V lost 6 bases and J 6 bases, leaving 8 bases between the germline ends. This CDR3 is built from 11 residues. In germline, CDR1 is KGHSH, CDR2 LQKENI. The CDR3 sequence: CASSTAAEAFF. The CDR3 bases are TGTGCCAGCTCCACCGCGGCTGAAGCTTTCTTT. Combining the CDR3 with reference TRBV18 and TRBJ1-1 gives the whole variable domain NAGVMQNPRHLVRRRGQEARLRCSPMKGHSHVYWYRQLPEEGLKFMVYLQKENIIDESGMPKERFSAEFPKEGPSILRIQQVVRGDSAAYFCASSTAAEAFFGQGTRLTVV.

Only one count was recorded for this clone. The chain joins TRBV9 to TRBJ1-2; 10 bases fit TRBD1. Germline assignment: CDR1 SGDLS and CDR2 YYNGEE. This CDR3 has 14 amino acids. V was pared by 3 bases and J by 6 bases, with 5 bases of the junction left unmatched. This CDR3 reads CASSARDRGHGYTF. The CDR3 coding sequence is TGTGCCAGCAGCGCCCGAGACAGGGGGCATGGCTACACCTTC.

The V call is TRBV27, the J call TRBJ2-5; D might be TRBD2 (5 bases). Germline V gene sequence: CDR1 MNHEY, CDR2 SMNVEV (reference sequence). The CDR3 runs to 13 residues. V gave up 6 bases and J gave up 5 bases, with 13 bases separating them. CDR3 sequence: CASSPRRRETQYF. The CDR3 coding sequence is TGTGCCAGCAGCCCGAGAAGGAGGGAGACCCAGTACTTC.

V usage is TRBV28 and J usage is TRBJ1-6; a weak D match, TRBD1 (5 bases). CDR1 is MDHEN, CDR2 SYDVKM, per germline. This CDR3 is 17 amino acids long. V lost 2 bases to trimming and J lost 10 bases, with 21 bases between them. The DNA of the CDR3 is TGTGCCAGCAGTTTAGGGGGGGTAGAAGGGAGGGTATCACCCCTCCACTTT. This translates into CASSLGGVEGRVSPLHF.

The rearrangement uses TRBV20-1 and TRBJ2-7, with D perhaps given as TRBD1 or TRBD2 (5 bases each). The germline CDR1 and CDR2 sequences are DFQATT and SNEGSKA (reference sequence). The CDR3 sequence is 11 residues long. The CDR3 DNA follows: TGCACCCCCACGGCAGGGAGCGAGCAGTACGTC. It specifies CTPTAGSEQYV.

This CDR3 reads CASSLDDRDYGYTF. As DNA, the CDR3 is TGTGCCAGCAGCTTAGACGACAGGGACTATGGCTACACCTTC. The chain combines TRBV7-9 with TRBJ1-2; 7 bases align to TRBD1. Looked up from germline, CDR1 is SEHNR and CDR2 is FQNEAQ (reference sequence). With 1 base clipped from V and 3 bases from J, the junction kept 2 bases outside the gene matches. The CDR3 length is 14 residues.

The chain recombines TRBV30 with TRBJ1-4; no clear D. V was shortened by 0 bases and J by 2 bases, with 10 bases between the two germline ends. Germline lookup yields CDR1 GTSNPN and CDR2 SVGIG (reference sequence). CDR3 length: 15 amino acids. DNA for the CDR3: TGTGCCTGGAGTGTAGGGCTAGGGACTAATGAAAAACTGTTTTTT. Translated, it gives CAWSVGLGTNEKLFF.

This clone was found once. The rearrangement links TRBV5-6 to TRBJ1-2; D ambiguous. Deletions cut 2 bases from V and 4 bases from J, with 6 bases between. CDR3 length: 12 residues. CDR1 SGHDT and CDR2 YYEEEE come from the germline V gene. For the CDR3, the DNA is TGTGCCAGCAGCTTCCTCGCCTATGGCTACACCTTC. This gives the protein CASSFLAYGYTF.

This rearrangement joins TRBV6-6 to TRBJ2-7; possibly TRBD1 or TRBD2 for D (5 bases each). Trimming left V 10 bases short and J 4 bases short, with 23 bases between. The V gene's germline CDR1 is MNHNY and CDR2 SVGAGI (reference sequence). This CDR3 has 15 residues. CDR3 bases: TGTGCCACCGGGGCAGGCTCCCACCCCCCTTACGAGCAGTACTTC. Amino acids: CATGAGSHPPYEQYF.